Each of the 24 T cell receptor beta chains below was sequenced from the same sample in a study of shared clonotypes between healthy human individuals (dated by TCRdb to 2019 to 2021). The library was obtained by the immunoSEQ multiplex PCR assay. Held by TCRdb, this immuneACCESS table contains in-frame sequences only and omits some clones. Under half of the omission traces to an unresolved V gene where checked; the cause of the rest is unknown. This sample gives approximately 2,300,000 clones in total; around 90% of them show up just once. The ten largest clones take up 0.3% to 0.4% of the sample. Sequenced material: naive CD4+ T cells from PBMCs. In light of the paper, this sample's cell subset or site label describes: CD45RA+ positively selected. The receptors were sampled from a man younger than 30 in good health. Some clones in this sample may be carry-over from other donors' samples.

This clone was detected a few times. This sequence joins TRBV28 and TRBJ1-1, with 8 bases lining up with TRBD1. CDR1 and CDR2 from the germline V gene are MDHEN and SYDVKM. The V and J ends lost 4 bases and 1 base, in that order; junction bases with no gene match: 5. This CDR3 is 15 amino acids long. This CDR3 reads CASSSTGAPNTEAFF. The CDR3 bases are TGTGCCAGCAGTTCGACAGGGGCCCCGAACACTGAAGCTTTCTTT.

V is TRBV11-2 and J is TRBJ1-2; 7 bases line up with TRBD1. The CDR3 sequence is 15 residues long. Germline V CDR1 and CDR2: SGHAT, FQNNGV. V gave up 5 bases and J gave up 1 base; unmatched junction bases: 7. The DNA of the CDR3 is TGTGCCAGCAGCCCAACAGGGGCCTTTAACTATGGCTACACCTTC. Protein product: CASSPTGAFNYGYTF.

This chain uses TRBV9 with TRBJ1-5, with a possible D match to TRBD1 (5 bases). Germline V gene data show CDR1 as SGDLS and CDR2 as YYNGEE. The CDR3 is 13 amino acids. V was cut by 7 bases and J by 7 bases, with 15 bases left in between. The CDR3, as DNA: TGTGCCAGCTCTAATGGGGCAAGGCAGCCCCAGCATTTT. It specifies CASSNGARQPQHF.

As concerns this clone: Other nucleotide sequences in the sample specify the same CDR3. The chain recombines TRBV6-6 with TRBJ1-5, with D maybe TRBD1 (6 bases). The CDR3 extends over 15 amino acids. Per germline, CDR1 MNHNY and CDR2 SVGAGI (reference sequence). V shed 0 bases and J shed 3 bases, with 9 bases lying between them. For the CDR3, the DNA is TGTGCCAGCAGTTACTCGGGGGCCTTCAATCAGCCCCAGCATTTT. Its translation: CASSYSGAFNQPQHF.

The J gene is TRBJ2-1, the V gene TRBV28; 10 positions match TRBD2. The CDR3 runs to 16 residues. Unmatched junction bases numbered 12, after V lost 10 bases and J lost 3 bases. In germline, CDR1 is MDHEN, CDR2 SYDVKM. Here the CDR3 reads CAIRAASGSYYNEQFF. In DNA, the CDR3 is TGTGCCATCAGGGCGGCTAGCGGGAGTTACTACAATGAGCAGTTCTTC.

V gene TRBV5-6 combines with J gene TRBJ1-2; perhaps TRBD1 as D (6 bases). CDR1 is SGHDT and CDR2 is YYEEEE in the germline V gene. V shed 4 bases and J shed 8 bases, with 21 bases lying between them. The CDR3 contains 15 residues. As DNA, the CDR3 is TGTGCCAGCAGCGACCTTTTCCGGGACAATCGAGGCTACACCTTC. Translating gives CASSDLFRDNRGYTF.

The rearrangement links TRBV9 to TRBJ2-7; either TRBD1 or TRBD2 may fit D (5 bases each). Trimming removed 2 bases at V and 2 bases at J, with 14 bases between. Germline V gives CDR1 SGDLS, CDR2 YYNGEE. The CDR3 loop spans 15 amino acids. Here the CDR3 reads CASSVGVRETYEQYF. DNA for the CDR3: TGTGCCAGCAGCGTGGGGGTCAGGGAGACCTACGAGCAGTACTTC.

Of note for this clone: The sample has other DNA sequences that encode this CDR3 too. This sequence joins TRBV10-3 and TRBJ2-7; 11 bases fit TRBD2. V dropped 3 bases and J dropped 0; count of bases not matched to a gene: 1. The CDR3 contains 15 residues. Germline V gene data show CDR1 as ENHRY and CDR2 as SYGVKD. The CDR3 loop is CAISDTSGSSYEQYF. In DNA, the CDR3 is TGTGCCATCAGTGACACTAGCGGGAGCTCCTACGAGCAGTACTTC.

This chain joins TRBV2 and TRBJ2-1; 15 nucleotides agree with TRBD2. From germline, CDR1 is SNHLY and CDR2 FYNNEI. V lost 7 bases to trimming and J lost 0 bases; unmatched junction nucleotides: 10. The CDR3 has 19 amino acids. The CDR3 region is CASILGGLAGGPSYNEQFF. CDR3 coding DNA: TGTGCCAGCATCCTTGGGGGACTAGCGGGAGGTCCCTCCTACAATGAGCAGTTCTTC.

The V and J genes are TRBV9 and TRBJ1-4; D unclear. Germline V lookup: CDR1 SGDLS, CDR2 YYNGEE. Between the trimmed V and J ends, which lost 0 bases and 2 bases, there was a span of 11 bases. This CDR3 has 16 residues. The CDR3 loop reads CASSVAPCPTNEKLFF. CDR3 nucleotide sequence: TGTGCCAGCAGCGTAGCCCCGTGCCCGACTAATGAAAAACTGTTTTTT.

The chain employs TRBV4-1 and TRBJ1-3; 7 positions agree with TRBD1. The CDR3 loop spans 14 amino acids. CDR1 is MGHRA and CDR2 is YSYEKL in the germline V gene. J gave up 5 bases and V 4 bases, and 5 bases lay outside the gene matches. The CDR3 bases are TGCGCCAGCAGCCCGGAGGGGGCGAGAAACACCATATATTTT. Its protein product is CASSPEGARNTIYF.

This chain uses TRBV12-5 with TRBJ2-1; 8 bases are shared with TRBD1. Trimming removed 4 bases from V and 6 bases from J; junction bases left unmatched: 2. The V gene's germline CDR1 is LGHNT and CDR2 FRNRAP. This CDR3 comprises 13 residues. The CDR3 nucleotides read TGTGCTAGTGGTTCGGGACAGGTCAATGAGCAGTTCTTC. The encoded protein is CASGSGQVNEQFF.

The rearrangement links TRBV6-1 to TRBJ2-3, with 8 bases matching TRBD1. Germline CDR1 is MNHNS and CDR2 is SASEGT. This CDR3 contains 19 residues. Trimming at V came to 0 bases and at J to 1 base, leaving 12 bases not matched to a gene. In nucleotides, the CDR3 is TGTGCCAGCAGTGAAGCCCACCTCGACAGGGGTCGTGGCACAGATACGCAGTATTTT. It is translated as CASSEAHLDRGRGTDTQYF.

The chain carries TRBV5-1 and TRBJ2-2; 11 bases are shared with TRBD2. This CDR3 has 18 residues. Germline CDR1 reads SGHRS; CDR2 reads YFSETQ. J gave up 6 bases and V 0 bases, and 10 bases lay outside the gene matches. As DNA, the CDR3 is TGCGCCAGCAGCTTGGGGCCCCCGGGACTAGCGGAGGCCGGGGAGCTGTTTTTT. It specifies CASSLGPPGLAEAGELFF.

The V gene is TRBV9, the J gene TRBJ2-5; D unresolved. The CDR3 runs to 16 residues. Germline-derived CDR1 and CDR2 are SGDLS and YYNGEE. Trimming shortened V by 0 bases and J by 0 bases, and 12 bases separated the two germline ends. The CDR3 protein is CASSVGGRLYQETQYF. In DNA, the CDR3 is TGTGCCAGCAGCGTAGGAGGCCGCCTGTACCAAGAGACCCAGTACTTC.

This chain uses TRBV5-1 with TRBJ2-2; D gene uncertain. CDR3 size: 16 residues. In germline, CDR1 is SGHRS, CDR2 YFSETQ. V lost 0 bases, J lost 0 bases, and 9 bases lay in between. The chain's CDR3 is CASSLVVAANTGELFF. DNA for the CDR3: TGCGCCAGCAGCTTGGTGGTAGCCGCGAACACCGGGGAGCTGTTTTTT.

The chain employs TRBV7-9 and TRBJ1-2; 7 nucleotides agree with TRBD1. CDR1 and CDR2 from the germline V gene are SEHNR and FQNEAQ (reference sequence). The CDR3 is made up of 13 amino acids. V gave up 5 bases and J gave up 8 bases; unmatched junction bases: 8. The CDR3 nucleotides read TGTGCCAGCAGCCAGACAGGGTTCGCGGGCTACACCTTC. This sequence encodes CASSQTGFAGYTF.

The chain combines TRBV21-1 with TRBJ2-5; the DNA was not compared with TRBD2, the D call given in the table. TRBV21-1 is recorded as a pseudogene. The CDR3 runs 13 residues. CDR3 nucleotide sequence: TGTGCCAGCAGCAGTCCAGGGAGGGAGACCCAGTACTTC. It specifies CASSSPGRETQYF.

The chain carries TRBV28 and TRBJ2-6, with TRBD1 as a possible D gene (6 bases). Trimming removed 1 base from V and 3 bases from J, with 7 bases in between. Germline CDR1 and CDR2: MDHEN and SYDVKM. CDR3 length: 15 amino acids. The CDR3 protein is CASSLYRVGANVLTF. CDR3 sequence (DNA): TGTGCCAGCAGTTTATACAGGGTTGGGGCCAACGTCCTGACTTTC.

The chain couples TRBV5-1 to TRBJ2-1; TRBD1 aligns across 9 bases. CDR3 length: 17 amino acids. V lost 4 bases to trimming and J lost 7 bases; unmatched junction nucleotides: 15. Germline assignment: CDR1 SGHRS and CDR2 YFSETQ. CDR3: CASSLNRNDRGGNEQFF. CDR3 nucleotide sequence: TGCGCCAGCAGCCTCAACAGAAACGACAGGGGGGGAAATGAGCAGTTCTTC.

The count of this clone is one. This chain joins TRBV19 and TRBJ2-1; D might be TRBD1 (5 bases). The length of the CDR3 is 17 residues. V was trimmed by 1 base and J by 3 bases, leaving 16 bases between them. The germline CDR1 and CDR2 sequences are LNHDA and SQIVND (reference sequence). The CDR3 sequence is CASSIGQTTQIYNEQFF. As DNA, the CDR3 is TGTGCCAGTAGTATAGGACAGACCACTCAAATCTACAATGAGCAGTTCTTC.

V gene TRBV10-3 combines with J gene TRBJ2-7, with 9 bases identical to TRBD1. This CDR3 comprises 15 residues. In germline, CDR1 is ENHRY, CDR2 SYGVKD. V trimming: 6 bases; J trimming: 5 bases; junction bases outside the gene matches: 11. CDR3 sequence reads: CAISAPGTGPHEQYF. In DNA form, the CDR3 reads TGTGCCATCAGCGCCCCCGGGACAGGGCCCCACGAGCAGTACTTC.

The chain recombines TRBV2 with TRBJ1-1; D call uncertain. Germline lookup yields CDR1 SNHLY and CDR2 FYNNEI. The length of the CDR3 is 14 residues. V lost 0 bases to trimming and J lost 4 bases, with 9 bases between them. CDR3 in DNA: TGTGCCAGCAGTGAAGCGGCGGGGTTCACTGAAGCTTTCTTT. This gives the protein CASSEAAGFTEAFF. Together with reference TRBV2 and TRBJ1-1, the CDR3 gives the full variable domain: EPEVTQTPSHQVTQMGQEVILRCVPISNHLYFYWYRQILGQKVEFLVSFYNNEISEKSEIFDDQFSVERPDGSNFTLKIRSTKLEDSAMYFCASSEAAGFTEAFFGQGTRLTVV.

The rearrangement uses TRBV7-9 and TRBJ1-1, with D uncertain. The CDR3 has 15 amino acids. Germline V gene data show CDR1 as SEHNR and CDR2 as FQNEAQ (reference sequence). The V and J ends lost 5 bases and 2 bases respectively, with 15 bases between them. DNA for the CDR3: TGTGCCAGCAGCAAGCCGGGCCTCGCTAACACTGAAGCTTTCTTT. Protein: CASSKPGLANTEAFF.